The table lists the clone carrying this T cell receptor (beta chain) with a few counts. The antigen remains unidentified. PCR was performed using 60 Vbeta and 13 Jbeta primers. Clones were read by immunoSEQ multiplex PCR, and TCRdb kept only the in-frame ones, dropping some. The sample has 120,000 to 150,000 clones, around three quarters seen once; the top ten hold less than 3.5%. This specimen comes from a study of cytomegalovirus exposure and HLA in healthy donors. In the study overall: Early release data held some 79 million unique TCRs from HLA-typed donors. There were fewer than 500 genotyped donors. Of these, roughly 80% fell in the genetic ancestry cluster associated with self-reported Caucasian donors. Whole-study results and caveats: For most TCR beta V segments, an earlier analysis put the productive rate at about 90% or about 30% of the time.

The germline V and J ends were trimmed by 5 bases and 0 bases, with 16 bases remaining between them. The V gene's germline CDR1 is MDHEN and CDR2 SYDVKM. The CDR3 extends over 16 amino acids. The chain is built from TRBV28 and TRBJ1-1; D may be TRBD1 (6 bases). The sample taken for sequencing was PBMCs. This TCR was sampled from a middle-aged man in good health and CMV-seropositive. The CDR3 reads CASSPVADSMNTEAFF. CDR3 sequence (DNA): TGTGCCAGCAGTCCGGTGGCGGACAGCATGAACACTGAAGCTTTCTTT.